This TCR beta chain was captured by sequencing in a study of T cells after yellow fever vaccination (dated by TCRdb to between 2018 and 2021). Regarding the study in general: The SMART-Seq v4 Ultra Low Input RNA kit was used to prepare libraries from fractions with low cell numbers. Two healthy male donors, one aged 18 to 29 and one aged 30 to 39 years, were included in the cohort. To follow T-cell clones before and after both primary and booster YFV17D yellow fever vaccination, bulk TCR alpha and beta repertoires underwent longitudinal sequencing. Blood was collected at multiple timepoints before and after primary and secondary immunization, and bulk PBMC replicates and cell subsets were isolated.

The instrument was an Illumina NovaSeq 6000. Synthesis of TCR cDNA relied on 5'RACE template switching, a step that introduced a universal primer site along with unique molecular identifiers. Priming for cDNA synthesis came from both the TCR alpha and TCR beta constant segments. Library amplification involved two PCR steps, and the second step added sample barcodes and sequencing adapters. Libraries were sequenced on Illumina HiSeq 2500 (2x100 bp) or NovaSeq (2x150 bp). The original methods were these. Demultiplexing of reads and collapsing into UMI consensus sequences were performed with MIGEC, and V(D)J alignment was carried out with MiXCR. Vaccine-responding clonotypes were defined with edgeR using replicate PBMC samples, requiring FDR below 0.01 and a log2 fold change above 5 up to day 15. Bulk clonotypes were assigned CD4 or CD8 identity according to which sequenced CD4 or CD8 repertoire held them at higher abundance. The raw public data were reprocessed by TCRdb itself: fastp quality trimming at Q25, MiXCR clonotype calling, in-frame beta chains only. Rows with one shared CDR3 protein collapse into an entry with the most common genes and DNA. The V and J calls and clone size come from TCRdb's table, not from the authors' own analysis. The sample data list a few hundred thousand distinct CDR3 sequences, and around 4% of these were observed just once. Roughly a quarter of the sample is held by the ten biggest clonotypes.

The full study reports these points: The study included only two donors, which limits how far the findings can be generalized. Computational filtering was required because FACS-sorted repertoires could contain abundant contaminating clonotypes from the bulk population. Compared with the primary T-cell response, the secondary T-cell response was faster but weaker, reaching its peak on day 5 rather than on day 15. A small fraction of clonotypes showed up in both the CD4 and CD8 compartments, probably as a result of convergent recombination. After the booster, most clones that had expanded after primary vaccination were detected again (around 96% of CD4 and more than 85% of CD8), suggesting broad maintenance of memory.

The CDR3 contains 17 residues, cysteine and phenylalanine counted. Just the 51-base CDR3 DNA is kept, in frame starting at base 1. From a lookup of the germline V gene, CDR1 and CDR2 are SGHRS and YFSETQ. Trimming removed 3 bases from V and 4 bases from J; the gene matches leave 7 bases unexplained. This clonotype was observed many times. Its antigen has not been determined. No base quality information exists; no much larger clone differs at one position. This specimen's treatment or condition label, interpreted: live attenuated yellow fever vaccine strain. Two biological replicates of bulk PBMCs were collected at each blood-draw timepoint. PBMCs were isolated from peripheral blood using a standard Ficoll-Paque protocol. TriZol was used to extract RNA from bulk PBMCs, CD4 and CD8 fractions, and dextramer-positive and dextramer-negative fractions.

Here the sequenced sample was PBMCs, taken on the day of the yellow fever booster vaccination. The TCR originated in a man aged 18 to 35 who received the YFV17D yellow fever vaccine. Recombination connected TRBV5-1 to TRBJ2-1, and 13 junctional nucleotides match TRBD2. The CDR3 reads CASSSGLAGVRYNEQFF. The DNA sequence follows: TGCGCCAGCAGCTCCGGACTAGCGGGGGTCAGGTACAATGAGCAGTTCTTC.